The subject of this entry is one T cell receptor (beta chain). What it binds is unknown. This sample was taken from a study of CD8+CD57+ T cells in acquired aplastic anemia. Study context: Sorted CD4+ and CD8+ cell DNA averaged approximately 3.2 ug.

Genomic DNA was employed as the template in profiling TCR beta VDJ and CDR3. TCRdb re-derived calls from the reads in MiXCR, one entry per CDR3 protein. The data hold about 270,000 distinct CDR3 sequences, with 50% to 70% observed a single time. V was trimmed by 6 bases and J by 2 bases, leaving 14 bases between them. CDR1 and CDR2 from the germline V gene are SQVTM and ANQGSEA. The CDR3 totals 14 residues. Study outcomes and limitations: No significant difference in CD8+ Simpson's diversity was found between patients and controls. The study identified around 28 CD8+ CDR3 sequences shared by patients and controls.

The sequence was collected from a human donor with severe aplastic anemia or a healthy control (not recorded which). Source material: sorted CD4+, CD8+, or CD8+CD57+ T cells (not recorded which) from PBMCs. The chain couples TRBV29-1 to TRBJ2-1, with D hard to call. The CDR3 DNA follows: TGCAGCGTCGAGAATCGGGTAACCTACAATGAGCAGTTCTTC. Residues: CSVENRVTYNEQFF.